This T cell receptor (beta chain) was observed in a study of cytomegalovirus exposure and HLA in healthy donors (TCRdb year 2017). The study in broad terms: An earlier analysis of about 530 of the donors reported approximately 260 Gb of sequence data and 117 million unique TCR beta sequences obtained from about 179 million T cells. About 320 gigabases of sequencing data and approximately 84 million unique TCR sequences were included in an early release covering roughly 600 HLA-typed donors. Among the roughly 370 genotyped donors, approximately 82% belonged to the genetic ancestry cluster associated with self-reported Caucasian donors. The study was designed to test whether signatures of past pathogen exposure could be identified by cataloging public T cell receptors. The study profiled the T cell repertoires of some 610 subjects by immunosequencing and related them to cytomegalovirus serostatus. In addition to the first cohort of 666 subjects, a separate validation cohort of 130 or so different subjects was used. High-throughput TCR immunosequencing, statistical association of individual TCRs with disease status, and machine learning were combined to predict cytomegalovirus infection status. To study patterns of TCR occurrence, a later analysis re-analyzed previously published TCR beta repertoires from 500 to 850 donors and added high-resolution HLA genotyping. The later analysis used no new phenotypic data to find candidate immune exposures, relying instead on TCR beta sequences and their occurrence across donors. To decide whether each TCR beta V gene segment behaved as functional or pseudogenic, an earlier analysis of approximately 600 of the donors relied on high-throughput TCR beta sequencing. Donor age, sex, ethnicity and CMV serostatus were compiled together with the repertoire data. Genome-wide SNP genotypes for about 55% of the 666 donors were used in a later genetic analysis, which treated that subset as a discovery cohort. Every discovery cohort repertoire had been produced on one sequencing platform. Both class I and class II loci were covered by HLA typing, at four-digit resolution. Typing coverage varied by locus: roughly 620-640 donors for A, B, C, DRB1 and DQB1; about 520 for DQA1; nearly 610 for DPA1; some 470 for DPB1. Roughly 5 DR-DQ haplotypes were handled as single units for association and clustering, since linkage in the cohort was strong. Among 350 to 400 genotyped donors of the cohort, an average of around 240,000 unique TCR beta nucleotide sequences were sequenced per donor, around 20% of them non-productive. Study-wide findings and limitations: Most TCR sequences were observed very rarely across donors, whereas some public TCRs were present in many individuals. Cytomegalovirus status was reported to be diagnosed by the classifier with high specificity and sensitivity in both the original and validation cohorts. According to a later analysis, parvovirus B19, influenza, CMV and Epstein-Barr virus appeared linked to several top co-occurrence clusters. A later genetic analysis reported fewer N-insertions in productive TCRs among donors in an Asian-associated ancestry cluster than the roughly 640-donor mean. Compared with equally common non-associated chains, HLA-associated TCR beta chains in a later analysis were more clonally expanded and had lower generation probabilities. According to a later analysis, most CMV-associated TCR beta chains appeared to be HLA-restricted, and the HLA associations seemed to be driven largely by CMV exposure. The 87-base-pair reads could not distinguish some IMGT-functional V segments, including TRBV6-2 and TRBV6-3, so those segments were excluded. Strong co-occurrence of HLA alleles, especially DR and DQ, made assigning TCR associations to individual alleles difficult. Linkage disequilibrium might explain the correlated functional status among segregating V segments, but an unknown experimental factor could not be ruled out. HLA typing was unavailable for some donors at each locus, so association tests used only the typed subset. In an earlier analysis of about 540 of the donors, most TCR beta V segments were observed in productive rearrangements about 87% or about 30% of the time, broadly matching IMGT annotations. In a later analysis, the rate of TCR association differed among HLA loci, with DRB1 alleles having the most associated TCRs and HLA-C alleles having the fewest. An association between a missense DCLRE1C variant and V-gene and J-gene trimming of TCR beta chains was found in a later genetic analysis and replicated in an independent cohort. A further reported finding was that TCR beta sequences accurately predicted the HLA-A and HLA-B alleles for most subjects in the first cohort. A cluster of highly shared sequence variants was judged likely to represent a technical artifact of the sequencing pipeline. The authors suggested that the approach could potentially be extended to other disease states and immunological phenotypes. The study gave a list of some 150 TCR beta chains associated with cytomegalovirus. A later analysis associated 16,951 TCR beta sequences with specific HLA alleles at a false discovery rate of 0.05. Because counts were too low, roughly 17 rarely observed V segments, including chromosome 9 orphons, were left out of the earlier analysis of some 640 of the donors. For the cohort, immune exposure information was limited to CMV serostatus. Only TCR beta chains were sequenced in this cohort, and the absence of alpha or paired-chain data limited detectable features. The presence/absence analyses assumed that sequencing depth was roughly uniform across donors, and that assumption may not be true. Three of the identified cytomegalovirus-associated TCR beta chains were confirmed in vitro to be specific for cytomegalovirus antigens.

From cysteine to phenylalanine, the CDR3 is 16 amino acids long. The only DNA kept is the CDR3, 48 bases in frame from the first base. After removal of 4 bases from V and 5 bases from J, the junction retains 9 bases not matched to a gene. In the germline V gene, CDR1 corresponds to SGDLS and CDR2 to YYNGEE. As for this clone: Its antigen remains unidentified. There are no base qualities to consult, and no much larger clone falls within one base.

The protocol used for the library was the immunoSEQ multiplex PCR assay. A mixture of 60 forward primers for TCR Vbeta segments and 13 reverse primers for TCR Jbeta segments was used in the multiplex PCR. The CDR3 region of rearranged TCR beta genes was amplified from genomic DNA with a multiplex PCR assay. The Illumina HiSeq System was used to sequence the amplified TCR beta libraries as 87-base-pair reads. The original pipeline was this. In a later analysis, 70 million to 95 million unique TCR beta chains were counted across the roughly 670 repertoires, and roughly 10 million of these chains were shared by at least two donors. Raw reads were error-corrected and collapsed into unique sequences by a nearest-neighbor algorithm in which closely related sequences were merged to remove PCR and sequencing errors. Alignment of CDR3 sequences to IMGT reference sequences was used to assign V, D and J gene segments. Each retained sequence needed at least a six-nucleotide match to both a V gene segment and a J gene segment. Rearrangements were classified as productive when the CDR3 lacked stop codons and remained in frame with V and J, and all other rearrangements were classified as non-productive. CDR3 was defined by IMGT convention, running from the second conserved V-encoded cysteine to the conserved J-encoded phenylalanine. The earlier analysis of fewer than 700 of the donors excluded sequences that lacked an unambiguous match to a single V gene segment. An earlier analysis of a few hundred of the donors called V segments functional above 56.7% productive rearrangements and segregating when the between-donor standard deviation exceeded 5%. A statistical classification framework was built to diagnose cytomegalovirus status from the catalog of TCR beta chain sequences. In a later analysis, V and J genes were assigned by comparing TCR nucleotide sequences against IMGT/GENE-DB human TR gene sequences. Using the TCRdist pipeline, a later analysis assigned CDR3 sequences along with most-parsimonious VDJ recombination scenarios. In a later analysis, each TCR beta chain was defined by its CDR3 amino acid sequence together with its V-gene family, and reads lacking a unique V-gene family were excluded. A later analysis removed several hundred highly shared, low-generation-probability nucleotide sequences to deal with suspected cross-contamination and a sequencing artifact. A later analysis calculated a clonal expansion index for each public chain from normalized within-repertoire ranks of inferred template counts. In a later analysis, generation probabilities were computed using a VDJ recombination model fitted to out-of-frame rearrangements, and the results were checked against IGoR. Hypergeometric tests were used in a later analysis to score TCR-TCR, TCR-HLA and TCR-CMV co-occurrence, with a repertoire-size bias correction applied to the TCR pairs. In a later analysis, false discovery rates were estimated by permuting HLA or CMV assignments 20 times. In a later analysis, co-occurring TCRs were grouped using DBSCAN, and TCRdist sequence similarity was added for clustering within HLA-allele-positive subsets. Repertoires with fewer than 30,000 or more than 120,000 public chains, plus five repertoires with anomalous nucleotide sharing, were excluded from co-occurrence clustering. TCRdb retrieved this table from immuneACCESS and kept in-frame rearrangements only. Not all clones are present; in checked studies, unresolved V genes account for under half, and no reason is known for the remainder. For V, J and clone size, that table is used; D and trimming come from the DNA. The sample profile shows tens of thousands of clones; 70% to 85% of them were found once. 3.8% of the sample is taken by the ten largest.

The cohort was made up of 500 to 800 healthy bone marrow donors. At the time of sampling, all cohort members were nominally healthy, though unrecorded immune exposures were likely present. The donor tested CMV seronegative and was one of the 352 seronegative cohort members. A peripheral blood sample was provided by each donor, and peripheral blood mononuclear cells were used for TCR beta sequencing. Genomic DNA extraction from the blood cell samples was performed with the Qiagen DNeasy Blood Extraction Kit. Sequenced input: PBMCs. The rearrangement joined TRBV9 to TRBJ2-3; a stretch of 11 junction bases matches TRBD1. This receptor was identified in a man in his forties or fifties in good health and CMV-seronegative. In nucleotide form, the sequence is TGTGCCAGCAGCCCTTTAGGACAGGGGGCAAGAGATACGCAGTATTTT. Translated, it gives CASSPLGQGARDTQYF.